This entry concerns a single T cell receptor beta chain. Its antigen is undetermined. This entry belongs to a study of chemoradiotherapy in HPV16-positive cancers. Overall study: Functional T-cell assays on two HPV16-positive patients' cells defined candidate HPV-specific clones and common TCR motifs. Whole-study findings and limits: Candidate HPV-specific clones and E7-related TCR motifs grew in tumor during treatment.

Only in-frame clones appear in the TCRdb table, and some are missing; sequencing was by immunoSEQ multiplex PCR. The sample has roughly 4,200 clones; approximately 84% are singletons. The germline V gene has CDR1 SGHVS and CDR2 FQNEAQ. The CDR3 consists of 12 residues. Trimming left V 2 bases short and J 5 bases short, with 7 bases between. This sequence was found in a human donor with HPV-associated anogenital cancer. The specimen comprised tumor tissue, sampled from a patient who underwent chemoradiotherapy. The V and J genes are TRBV7-8 and TRBJ2-7; no firm D call. The CDR3 sequence is CASSLRVHEQYF. The CDR3 coding sequence is TGTGCCAGCAGCTTACGTGTCCACGAGCAGTACTTC.